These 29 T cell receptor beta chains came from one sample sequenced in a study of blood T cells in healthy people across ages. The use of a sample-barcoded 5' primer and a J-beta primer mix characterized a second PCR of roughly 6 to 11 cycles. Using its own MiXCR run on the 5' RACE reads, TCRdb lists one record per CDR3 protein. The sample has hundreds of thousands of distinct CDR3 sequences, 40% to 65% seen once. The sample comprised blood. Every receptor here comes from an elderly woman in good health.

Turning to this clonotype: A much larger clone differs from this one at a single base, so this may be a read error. The CDR3 protein is CASGGTSGYSYEQYF. The CDR3 DNA reads TGTGCCAGCGGCGGGACTAGCGGGTACTCCTACGAGCAGTACTTC. This chain links TRBV7-9 with TRBJ2-7; 12 nucleotides align to TRBD2. The CDR3 runs 15 residues. Germline CDR1 SEHNR, CDR2 FQNEAQ (reference sequence). The V gene end was trimmed by 8 bases and the J gene end by 0 bases; junction bases not matched to a gene: 5.

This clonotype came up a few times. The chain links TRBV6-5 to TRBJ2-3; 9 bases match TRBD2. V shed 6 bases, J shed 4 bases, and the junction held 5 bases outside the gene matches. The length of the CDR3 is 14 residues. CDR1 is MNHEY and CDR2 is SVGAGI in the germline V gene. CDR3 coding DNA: TGTGCCAGCAGAATTAGCGGGAGCGCAGATACGCAGTATTTT. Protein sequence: CASRISGSADTQYF.

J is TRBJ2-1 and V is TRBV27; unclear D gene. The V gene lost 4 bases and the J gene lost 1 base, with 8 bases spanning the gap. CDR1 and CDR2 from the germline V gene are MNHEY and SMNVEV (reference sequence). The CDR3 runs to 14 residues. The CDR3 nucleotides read TGTGCCAGCAGTTACCCAGGTTCCTACAATGAGCAGTTCTTC. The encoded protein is CASSYPGSYNEQFF.

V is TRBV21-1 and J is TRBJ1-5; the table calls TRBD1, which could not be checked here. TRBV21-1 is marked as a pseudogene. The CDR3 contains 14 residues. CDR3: CASRLTGREWPQHF. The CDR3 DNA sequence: TGTGCCAGCAGGTTGACAGGTCGAGAGTGGCCCCAGCATTTT.

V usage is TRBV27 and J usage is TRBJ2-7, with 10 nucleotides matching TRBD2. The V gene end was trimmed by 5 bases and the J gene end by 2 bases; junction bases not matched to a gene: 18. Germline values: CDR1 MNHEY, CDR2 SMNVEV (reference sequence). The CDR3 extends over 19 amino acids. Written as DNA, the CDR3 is TGTGCCAGCAGTCGGACTAGCGGCGCCCGGGTGGGCCTTCCCTACGAGCAGTACTTC. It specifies CASSRTSGARVGLPYEQYF.

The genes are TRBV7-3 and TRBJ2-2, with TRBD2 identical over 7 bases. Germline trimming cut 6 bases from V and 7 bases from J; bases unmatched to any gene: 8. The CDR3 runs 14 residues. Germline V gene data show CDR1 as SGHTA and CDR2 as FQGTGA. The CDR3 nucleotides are TGTGCCAGCAGTGACGGCCCGGGGGGCGGGGAGCTGTTTTTT. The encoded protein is CASSDGPGGGELFF.

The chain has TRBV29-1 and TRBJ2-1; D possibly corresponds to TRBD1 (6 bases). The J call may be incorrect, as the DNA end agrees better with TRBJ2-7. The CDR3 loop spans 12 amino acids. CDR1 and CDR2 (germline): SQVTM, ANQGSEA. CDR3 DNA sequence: TGCAGCGTTGAAGTAATAGGGGGCGAGCAGTACTTC. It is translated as CSVEVIGGEQYF.

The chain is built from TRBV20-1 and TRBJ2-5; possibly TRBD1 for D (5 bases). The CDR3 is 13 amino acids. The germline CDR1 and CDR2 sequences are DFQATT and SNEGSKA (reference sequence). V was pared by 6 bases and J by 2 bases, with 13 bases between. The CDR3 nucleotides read TGCAGTGCGAGTTACAGGCATCAAGAGACCCAGTACTTC. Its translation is CSASYRHQETQYF.

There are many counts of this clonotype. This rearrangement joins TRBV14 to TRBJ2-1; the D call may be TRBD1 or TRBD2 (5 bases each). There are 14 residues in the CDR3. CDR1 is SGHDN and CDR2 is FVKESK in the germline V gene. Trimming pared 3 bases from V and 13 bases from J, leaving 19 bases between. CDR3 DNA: TGTGCCAGCAGCCAGGTTCTGGGACGCATGGTCCAGTTCTTC. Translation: CASSQVLGRMVQFF. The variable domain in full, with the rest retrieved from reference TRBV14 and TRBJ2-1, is EAGVTQFPSHSVIEKGQTVTLRCDPISGHDNLYWYRRVMGKEIKFLLHFVKESKQDESGMPNNRFLAERTGGTYSTLKVQPAELEDSGVYFCASSQVLGRMVQFFGPGTRLTVL.

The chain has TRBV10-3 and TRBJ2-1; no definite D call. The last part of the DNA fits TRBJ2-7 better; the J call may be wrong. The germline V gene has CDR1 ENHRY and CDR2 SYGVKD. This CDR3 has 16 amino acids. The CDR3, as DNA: TGTGCCATCAGTGAGCCCTCCCCGTCGGTCATCTACGAGCAGTACTTC. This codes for CAISEPSPSVIYEQYF.

The CDR3 DNA follows: TGTGCCAGCCCCTCCGGGGGACTTGGAAGCAGTGAGCAGTACTTC. Protein sequence: CASPSGGLGSSEQYF. The chain couples TRBV12-3 or TRBV12-4 to TRBJ2-7; D might be TRBD2 (6 bases). This CDR3 has 15 residues. V was cut by 8 bases and J by 7 bases, with 24 bases left in between.

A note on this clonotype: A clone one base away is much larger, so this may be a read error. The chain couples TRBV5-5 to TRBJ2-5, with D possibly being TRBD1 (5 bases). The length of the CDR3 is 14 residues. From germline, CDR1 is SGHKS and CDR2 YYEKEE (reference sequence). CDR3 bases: TGTGCCAGCAGCAAATTGGGGCAGCAAGAGGCCCAGTACTTC. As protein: CASSKLGQQEAQYF.

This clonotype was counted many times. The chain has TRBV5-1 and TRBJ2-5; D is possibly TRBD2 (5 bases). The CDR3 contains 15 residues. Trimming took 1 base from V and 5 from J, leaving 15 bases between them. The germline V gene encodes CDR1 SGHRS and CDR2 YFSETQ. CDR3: CASSLIGNLEETQYF. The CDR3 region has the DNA TGCGCCAGCAGCTTGATCGGGAACCTAGAGGAGACCCAGTACTTC.

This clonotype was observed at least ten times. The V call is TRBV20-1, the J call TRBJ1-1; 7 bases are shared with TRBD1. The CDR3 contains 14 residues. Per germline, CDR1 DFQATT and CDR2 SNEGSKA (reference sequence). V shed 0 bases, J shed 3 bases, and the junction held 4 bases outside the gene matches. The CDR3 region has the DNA TGCAGTGCTAGAGACGTGACAGGGTACACTGAAGCTTTCTTT. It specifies CSARDVTGYTEAFF.

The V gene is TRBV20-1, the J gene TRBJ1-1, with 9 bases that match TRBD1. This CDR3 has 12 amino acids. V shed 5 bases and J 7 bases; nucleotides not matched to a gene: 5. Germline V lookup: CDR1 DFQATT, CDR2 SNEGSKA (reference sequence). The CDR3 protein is CSARTGENEAFF. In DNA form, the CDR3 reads TGCAGTGCTCGGACAGGGGAGAATGAAGCTTTCTTT.

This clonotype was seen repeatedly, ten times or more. The CDR3 sequence is CASVGYRGTDTQYF. The CDR3 DNA reads as TGTGCCAGCGTTGGGTATCGGGGCACAGATACGCAGTATTTT. The rearrangement joins TRBV2 to TRBJ2-3, with D unclear. The V gene lost 8 bases and the J gene lost 1 base, with 13 bases spanning the gap. Germline V gene sequence: CDR1 SNHLY, CDR2 FYNNEI. The CDR3 is 14 residues long.

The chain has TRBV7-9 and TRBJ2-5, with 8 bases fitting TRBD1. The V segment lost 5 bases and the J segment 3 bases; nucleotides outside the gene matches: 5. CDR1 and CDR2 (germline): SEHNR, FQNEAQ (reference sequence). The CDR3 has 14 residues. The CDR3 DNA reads TGTGCCAGCAGCCATGGACAGGGTAAAGAGACCCAGTACTTC. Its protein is CASSHGQGKETQYF.

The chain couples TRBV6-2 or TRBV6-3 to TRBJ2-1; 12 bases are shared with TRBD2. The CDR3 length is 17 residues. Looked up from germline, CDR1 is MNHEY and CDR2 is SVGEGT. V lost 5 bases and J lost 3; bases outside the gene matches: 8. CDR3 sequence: CASSPGLAGRHYNEQFF. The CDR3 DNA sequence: TGTGCCAGCAGTCCGGGACTAGCGGGTCGACACTACAATGAGCAGTTCTTC.

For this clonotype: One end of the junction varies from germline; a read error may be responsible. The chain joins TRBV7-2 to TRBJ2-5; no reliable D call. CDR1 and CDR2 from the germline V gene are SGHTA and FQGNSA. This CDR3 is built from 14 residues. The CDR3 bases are TGTGCCAGCAGCTTAGTTAACAGTGAAGAGACCCGGTACTTC. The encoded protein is CASSLVNSEETRYF.

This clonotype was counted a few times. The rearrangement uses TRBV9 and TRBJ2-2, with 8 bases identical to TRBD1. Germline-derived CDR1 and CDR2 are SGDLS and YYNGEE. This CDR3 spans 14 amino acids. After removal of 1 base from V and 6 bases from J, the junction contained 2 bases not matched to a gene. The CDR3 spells CASSVLQGAGELFF. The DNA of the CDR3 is TGTGCCAGCAGCGTATTACAGGGGGCCGGGGAGCTGTTTTTT.

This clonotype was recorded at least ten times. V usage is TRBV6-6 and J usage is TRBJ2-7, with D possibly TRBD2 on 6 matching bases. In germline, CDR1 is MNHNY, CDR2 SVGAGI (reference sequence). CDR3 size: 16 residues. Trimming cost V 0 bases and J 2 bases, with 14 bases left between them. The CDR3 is CASSYSSGTWPYEQYF. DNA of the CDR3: TGTGCCAGCAGTTACTCTAGCGGTACCTGGCCCTACGAGCAGTACTTC.

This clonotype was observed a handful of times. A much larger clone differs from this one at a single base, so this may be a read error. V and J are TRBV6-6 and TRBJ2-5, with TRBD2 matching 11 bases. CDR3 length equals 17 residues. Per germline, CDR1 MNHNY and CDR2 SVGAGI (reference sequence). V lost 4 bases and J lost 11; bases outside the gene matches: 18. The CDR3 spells CASSWVAGGTLVNEQYF. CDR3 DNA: TGTGCCAGCAGTTGGGTAGCGGGAGGGACTCTGGTTAATGAGCAGTACTTC.

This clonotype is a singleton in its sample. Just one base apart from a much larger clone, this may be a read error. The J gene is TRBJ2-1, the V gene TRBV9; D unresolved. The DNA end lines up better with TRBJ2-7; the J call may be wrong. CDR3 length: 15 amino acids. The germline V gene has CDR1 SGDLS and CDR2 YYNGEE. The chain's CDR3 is CASSPTSPSYNEQYF. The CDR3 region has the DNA TGTGCCAGCAGCCCTACGTCCCCCTCCTACAATGAGCAGTACTTC.

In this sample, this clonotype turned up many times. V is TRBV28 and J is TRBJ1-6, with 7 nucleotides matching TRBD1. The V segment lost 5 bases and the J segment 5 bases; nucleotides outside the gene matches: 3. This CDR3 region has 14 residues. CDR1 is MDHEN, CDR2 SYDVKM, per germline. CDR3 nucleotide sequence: TGTGCCAGCAGTCCGGGACAGAATAATTCACCCCTCCACTTT. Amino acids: CASSPGQNNSPLHF.

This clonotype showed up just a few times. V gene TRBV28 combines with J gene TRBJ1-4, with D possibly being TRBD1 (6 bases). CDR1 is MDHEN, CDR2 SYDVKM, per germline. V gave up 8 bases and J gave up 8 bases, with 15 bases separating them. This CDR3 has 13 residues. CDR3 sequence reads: CASREGGEEKLFF. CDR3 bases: TGTGCCAGCCGCGAGGGGGGGGAAGAAAAACTGTTTTTT.

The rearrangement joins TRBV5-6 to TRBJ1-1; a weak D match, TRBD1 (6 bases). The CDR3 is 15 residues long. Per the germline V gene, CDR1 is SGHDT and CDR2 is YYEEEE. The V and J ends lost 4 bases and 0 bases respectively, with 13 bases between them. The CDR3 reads CASSSTGFMNTEAFF. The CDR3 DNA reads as TGTGCCAGCAGCAGCACAGGGTTTATGAACACTGAAGCTTTCTTT.

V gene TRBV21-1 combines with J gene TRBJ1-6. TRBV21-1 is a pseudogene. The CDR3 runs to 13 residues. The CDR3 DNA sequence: TGTGCCAGCAGCAATCGTTTTAATTCACCCCTCCACTTT. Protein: CASSNRFNSPLHF.

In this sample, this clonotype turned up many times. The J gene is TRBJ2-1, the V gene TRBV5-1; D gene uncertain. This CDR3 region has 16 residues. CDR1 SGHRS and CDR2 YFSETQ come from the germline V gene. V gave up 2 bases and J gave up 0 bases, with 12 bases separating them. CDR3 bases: TGCGCCAGCAGCTTCCAGCCACAGAGCTCCTACAATGAGCAGTTCTTC. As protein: CASSFQPQSSYNEQFF.

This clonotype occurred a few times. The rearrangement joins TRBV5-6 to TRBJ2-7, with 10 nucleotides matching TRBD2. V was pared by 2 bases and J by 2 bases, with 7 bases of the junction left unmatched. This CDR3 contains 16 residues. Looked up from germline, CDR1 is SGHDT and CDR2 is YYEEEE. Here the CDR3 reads CASSLVAGGLTYEQYF. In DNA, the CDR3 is TGTGCCAGCAGCTTAGTAGCGGGAGGCCTAACCTACGAGCAGTACTTC. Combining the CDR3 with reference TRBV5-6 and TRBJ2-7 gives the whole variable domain DAGVTQSPTHLIKTRGQQVTLRCSPKSGHDTVSWYQQALGQGPQFIFQYYEEEERQRGNFPDRFSGHQFPNYSSELNVNALLLGDSALYLCASSLVAGGLTYEQYFGPGTRLTVT.